A single T cell receptor (beta chain) is shown here with its context. Its antigen is undetermined. The CDR3 covers 15 residues. The germline V gene has CDR1 LNHDA and CDR2 SQIVND (reference sequence). V lost 3 bases and J 3 bases, leaving 15 bases between the germline ends. Researchers prepared the TCRbeta library using unique molecular identifiers, the study reports. A single record per CDR3 protein comes from TCRdb applying MiXCR to the PCR reads. The sample records 700,000 to 950,000 distinct CDR3 sequences, less than 20% being singletons. The sample is drawn from a study of T-cell reconstitution after alpha-beta-depleted transplantation in children. Findings of the study overall: Surviving recipient T cells and thymic progenitors accounted for the high day-60 TCRbeta diversity observed in some patients. T-cell counts and diversity at one year following transplant were attributed mainly to newly produced T cells.

The TCR originated in a male patient younger than 18 who had a stem cell transplant for acute lymphoblastic leukemia, so the T cells may come from the graft donor. This chain links TRBV19 with TRBJ2-7, with D tentatively TRBD1 or TRBD2 (6 bases each). The starting material was PBMCs, mostly from graft donor cells, obtained 360 days after TCRalphabeta/CD19-depleted stem cell transplant. CDR3 residues: CASSIGTGGHYEQYF. CDR3 nucleotide sequence: TGTGCCAGTAGTATCGGTACCGGGGGCCACTACGAGCAGTACTTC. The complete variable domain, with remaining parts taken from reference TRBV19 and TRBJ2-7, reads DGGITQSPKYLFRKEGQNVTLSCEQNLNHDAMYWYRQDPGQGLRLIYYSQIVNDFQKGDIAEGYSVSREKKESFPLTVTSAQKNPTAFYLCASSIGTGGHYEQYFGPGTRLTVT.